This T cell receptor beta chain was documented in a study of CD8 T cells in Susac syndrome (dated 2019 in TCRdb). Background for the entire study: Repertoire sequencing was used to test whether CD8+ T cell activation and differentiation in Susac syndrome was antigen driven. Points the paper makes about the study in general: The number of individuals in the TCR sequencing and HLA analysis was recognized as being relatively small.

RNA was extracted with the RNeasy kit and about 0.5 to 1 ug was reverse transcribed using random hexamers. TCR beta CDR3 regions were amplified with the immunoSEQ multiplex PCR assay covering 54 Vbeta and 13 Jbeta segments. To correct PCR amplification bias, a synthetic template baseline was used for both primer optimization and computational correction. Concerning the study's data processing: Reads were annotated to V, D and J genes per IMGT and analyzed with immunoSEQ Analyzer, keeping only productive sequences. Clonality was computed as one minus Shannon entropy normalized by log2 of the number of productive unique sequences. For each patient and control, public and private clones were evaluated within the 100 most prevalent clones. Clones were defined as Susac-specific if absent from the healthy and MS cohorts, from 1052 published viral clones and from other ImmuneACCESS disease sequences. TCRdb trimmed the raw reads at Q25, called clones with MiXCR and kept productive beta chains. Every distinct CDR3 protein forms one entry, paired with its most common genes and DNA. The V and J calls reflect TCRdb's pipeline rather than the authors' work. This sample lists around 130,000 distinct CDR3 sequences; 94% were detected once. The ten most abundant clones make up about 0.089% of the sample.

Peripheral blood CD8+ and CD4+ T cells from healthy donors, Susac syndrome patients and multiple sclerosis patients were profiled using high-throughput TCR beta sequencing. Healthy donors were age- and sex-matched controls. CD8+ TEMRA cells were enriched by FACS, while bulk CD8+ and CD4+ T cells were purified by magnetic negative isolation. Blood was drawn into EDTA tubes, processed within 24 hours, and PBMCs were isolated by density gradient centrifugation. PBMCs intended for TCR sequencing were cryopreserved in liquid nitrogen and thawed later in a water bath at 37 degrees C. Purity of sorted or isolated CD4+, CD8+ and CD8+ TEMRA cells was at least 90%. As regards this clonotype: Its recognized antigen is unknown. Qualities for individual bases were not recorded, and no much larger clone is one base off.

Counted from cysteine to phenylalanine, this CDR3 has 16 amino acids. Only the CDR3 portion is preserved as DNA: 48 bases, with reading frame beginning at the first base. Clipping removes 3 bases from V and 5 bases from J, with 15 as the unmatched junction base count. CDR1 DFQATT and CDR2 SNEGSKA were looked up in the germline V gene (reference sequence). This clonotype was sampled from a human donor in good health. The chain is encoded by TRBV20-1 joined to TRBJ2-5, with 7 bases matching TRBD1. Material for sequencing was CD4+ T cells from PBMCs. The DNA sequence is TGCAGTGCTAGTCCGCCCGACAGGGAGTTAGGGGAGACCCAGTACTTC. Its protein reads: CSASPPDRELGETQYF.